Following are 27 T cell receptor beta chains from one sample sequenced in a study of blood T cell repertoires in COVID-19. Produced via immunoSEQ multiplex PCR; TCRdb's table is partial and in-frame only. The sample carries about 200,000 clones, about 85% recorded once. The sample taken for sequencing was peripheral blood. These receptor sequences come from a man aged 55 to 70 with active or convalescent COVID-19.

The rearrangement joins TRBV9 to TRBJ1-1, with D possibly matching TRBD1 (5 bases). The CDR3 runs 15 residues. V lost 0 bases to trimming and J lost 0 bases, with 9 bases between them. The germline gives CDR1 SGDLS, CDR2 YYNGEE. CDR3 protein: CASSVAGQLNTEAFF. The CDR3 region has the DNA TGTGCCAGCAGCGTAGCCGGACAATTGAACACTGAAGCTTTCTTT.

The V gene is TRBV30, the J gene TRBJ1-6; D is uncertain. The V gene lost 4 bases and the J gene lost 5 bases, with 9 bases spanning the gap. Germline CDR1 reads GTSNPN; CDR2 reads SVGIG (reference sequence). The CDR3 extends over 13 amino acids. CDR3 residues: CAWTVQNNSPLHF. The DNA for the CDR3 is TGTGCCTGGACTGTTCAGAATAATTCACCCCTCCACTTT.

The rearrangement uses TRBV5-5 and TRBJ1-5, with D hard to call. The V gene lost 5 bases and the J gene lost 7 bases, with 13 bases spanning the gap. CDR1 and CDR2 from the germline V gene are SGHKS and YYEKEE (reference sequence). The CDR3 length is 13 residues. For the CDR3, the DNA is TGTGCCAGCAGTATTAAAGACGGGCAGCCCCAGCATTTT. Protein product: CASSIKDGQPQHF.

The chain carries TRBV9 and TRBJ1-3, with 7 bases matching TRBD1. CDR1 and CDR2 from the germline V gene are SGDLS and YYNGEE. The CDR3 sequence is 15 residues long. J lost 3 bases, V lost 3 bases, and 6 bases had no gene match. The CDR3 spells CASSATGTVGNTIYF. The CDR3 region has the DNA TGTGCCAGCAGCGCGACAGGGACCGTTGGAAACACCATATATTTT. The full variable domain, rest sourced from reference TRBV9 and TRBJ1-3, is DSGVTQTPKHLITATGQRVTLRCSPRSGDLSVYWYQQSLDQGLQFLIQYYNGEERAKGNILERFSAQQFPDLHSELNLSSLELGDSALYFCASSATGTVGNTIYFGEGSWLTVV.

The V gene is TRBV10-3, the J gene TRBJ2-1; 12 nucleotides line up with TRBD2. Germline V CDR1 and CDR2: ENHRY, SYGVKD. V lost 2 bases to trimming and J lost 7 bases; unmatched junction nucleotides: 6. This CDR3 contains 16 residues. CDR3 sequence (DNA): TGTGCCATCAGTGAGCCTAGCGGGGGGGCCAGAAATGAGCAGTTCTTC. Translated: CAISEPSGGARNEQFF.

The chain carries TRBV6-6 and TRBJ1-2, with a tentative D call TRBD1 (6 bases). Trimming removed 3 bases at V and 8 bases at J, with 13 bases between. The CDR3 consists of 13 residues. Germline loops: CDR1 MNHNY, CDR2 SVGAGI (reference sequence). CDR3 DNA sequence: TGTGCCAGCAGTTATTGGGCAGGGGAAGGCTACACCTTC. This codes for CASSYWAGEGYTF.

The CDR3 nucleotides read TGTGCCGGGGGGGGACAGGGCAACTATGGCTACACCTTC. This translates into CAGGGQGNYGYTF. The gene calls are TRBV28 and TRBJ1-2; 9 positions agree with TRBD1. CDR3 length equals 13 residues. Germline loops: CDR1 MDHEN, CDR2 SYDVKM. V trimming: 11 bases; J trimming: 2 bases; junction bases outside the gene matches: 6.

The V and J genes are TRBV6-1 and TRBJ1-1; D is perhaps TRBD1 (5 bases). Germline CDR1 is MNHNS and CDR2 is SASEGT. This CDR3 comprises 15 residues. The V end lost 1 base, the J end lost 1 base, and 10 bases lay between the germline ends. The CDR3: CASSEVAQANTEAFF. The CDR3 nucleotides read TGTGCCAGCAGTGAAGTTGCACAGGCGAACACTGAAGCTTTCTTT.

CDR3 protein: CASGSRGRNYGYTF. Written as DNA, the CDR3 is TGTGCCAGTGGTTCTAGGGGCCGGAACTATGGCTACACCTTC. V is TRBV19 and J is TRBJ1-2, with a weak D call TRBD1 (5 bases). V lost 8 bases to trimming and J lost 2 bases, with 15 bases between them. This CDR3 has 14 amino acids. CDR1 LNHDA and CDR2 SQIVND come from the germline V gene (reference sequence).

The chain recombines TRBV19 with TRBJ1-5; TRBD1 aligns across 9 bases. This CDR3 has 16 amino acids. The V and J ends lost 5 bases and 1 base, in that order; junction bases with no gene match: 6. Per germline, CDR1 LNHDA and CDR2 SQIVND (reference sequence). DNA of the CDR3: TGTGCCAGTAGTCCAACGGACAGGGGAAGCAATCAGCCCCAGCATTTT. Its protein is CASSPTDRGSNQPQHF.

Only one count was recorded for this clone. The genes are TRBV24-1 and TRBJ2-1; D is possibly TRBD2 (7 bases). This CDR3 is built from 16 residues. V was clipped by 4 bases and J by 5 bases, with 17 bases between them. CDR1 KGHDR and CDR2 SFDVKD come from the germline V gene. In DNA, the CDR3 is TGTGCCACCAGTGACCCGAGGGGGGGCCGGAACAATGAGCAGTTCTTC. Protein product: CATSDPRGGRNNEQFF.

This clone was detected once. The CDR3, as DNA: TGCAGCGTTTCCCCAGGGAGGTCCTCCAGGGGCTACACCTTC. Protein sequence: CSVSPGRSSRGYTF. The chain links TRBV29-1 to TRBJ1-2, with TRBD1 as a possible D gene (5 bases). The germline CDR1 and CDR2 sequences are SQVTM and ANQGSEA. The ends were cut back, 5 bases at V and 8 bases at J, with 21 bases in the middle. This CDR3 has 14 residues.

The V and J genes are TRBV6-6 and TRBJ2-7, with a weak D call TRBD2 (5 bases). The CDR3 extends over 16 amino acids. Germline lookup yields CDR1 MNHNY and CDR2 SVGAGI (reference sequence). Trimming pared 5 bases from V and 5 bases from J, leaving 22 bases between. The CDR3 region is CASSRREARANDEQYF. The CDR3 DNA reads TGTGCCAGCAGTCGAAGGGAAGCGAGGGCGAACGACGAGCAGTACTTC.

This chain uses TRBV9 with TRBJ2-1; 14 positions agree with TRBD2. This CDR3 has 15 amino acids. V lost 4 bases and J lost 7; bases outside the gene matches: 4. The V gene's germline CDR1 is SGDLS and CDR2 YYNGEE. CDR3 sequence: CASSPRLAGGNEQFF. CDR3 bases: TGTGCCAGCAGCCCGAGACTAGCGGGGGGGAATGAGCAGTTCTTC.

The rearrangement joins TRBV5-1 to TRBJ2-7; no clear D gene. The germline V gene encodes CDR1 SGHRS and CDR2 YFSETQ. The V end lost 2 bases, the J end lost 0 bases, and 6 bases lay between the germline ends. This CDR3 comprises 13 residues. The DNA of the CDR3 is TGCGCCAGCAGCTTCGACTTCTCCTACGAGCAGTACTTC. Its translation: CASSFDFSYEQYF.

The sample holds a few counts of this clone. The chain is built from TRBV11-1 and TRBJ1-5; D is unresolved. V dropped 2 bases and J dropped 2 bases, with 4 bases sitting between them. The CDR3 has 13 amino acids. Germline lookup yields CDR1 SGHAT and CDR2 FQDESV (reference sequence). The DNA of the CDR3 is TGTGCCAGCAGCTTACAGGGCAATCAGCCCCAGCATTTT. Translating gives CASSLQGNQPQHF.

The V gene is TRBV11-1, the J gene TRBJ2-7; possibly TRBD1 for D (5 bases). CDR1 is SGHAT and CDR2 is FQDESV in the germline V gene (reference sequence). CDR3 size: 14 residues. V dropped 1 base and J dropped 3 bases, with 10 bases sitting between them. The CDR3 coding sequence is TGTGCCAGCAGCTTAGGACAGCTCTTCTACGAGCAGTACTTC. Its protein is CASSLGQLFYEQYF.

The V gene is TRBV28, the J gene TRBJ2-7; D ambiguous. Germline values: CDR1 MDHEN, CDR2 SYDVKM. V was clipped by 6 bases and J by 5 bases, with 8 bases between them. The CDR3 spans 11 residues. CDR3 sequence: CASSHRDEQYF. CDR3 DNA sequence: TGTGCCAGCAGCCACCGGGACGAGCAGTACTTC. Full variable domain (remainder filled in from reference TRBV28 and TRBJ2-7): DVKVTQSSRYLVKRTGEKVFLECVQDMDHENMFWYRQDPGLGLRLIYFSYDVKMKEKGDIPEGYSVSREKKERFSLILESASTNQTSMYLCASSHRDEQYFGPGTRLTVT.

The CDR3 region is CASSRQGTYEQYF. CDR3 sequence (DNA): TGTGCCAGCAGCCGACAGGGAACCTACGAGCAGTACTTC. The chain uses TRBV3-1 (or the pseudogene TRBV3-2) and TRBJ2-7, with 7 bases that match TRBD1. The CDR3 covers 13 residues. Germline-derived CDR1 and CDR2 are LGHDT and YNNKEL (reference sequence). Trimming cost V 4 bases and J 2 bases; bases outside gene matches: 2.

This clone was counted between two and nine times. The identical CDR3 is also encoded by other nucleotide sequences in the sample. This sequence joins TRBV19 and TRBJ1-5; D not certain. V lost 5 bases, J lost 2 bases, and 4 bases lay in between. This CDR3 has 12 residues. CDR1 LNHDA and CDR2 SQIVND come from the germline V gene (reference sequence). The CDR3 sequence: CASSQGNQPQHF. The CDR3 bases are TGTGCCAGTAGTCAGGGCAATCAGCCCCAGCATTTT.

The chain uses TRBV5-5 and TRBJ2-1, with TRBD1 matching over 8 bases. Germline-derived CDR1 and CDR2 are SGHKS and YYEKEE (reference sequence). The junction had 10 bases not matched to a gene; V was cut back by 4 bases and J by 7 bases. The CDR3 consists of 15 residues. CDR3 sequence: CASSPGQGRLNEQFF. CDR3 DNA sequence: TGTGCCAGCAGCCCAGGACAGGGCCGTTTGAATGAGCAGTTCTTC.

This sequence joins TRBV30 and TRBJ2-3, with a possible D match to TRBD2 (8 bases). The V and J ends lost 4 bases and 5 bases respectively, with 22 bases between them. Germline V lookup: CDR1 GTSNPN, CDR2 SVGIG (reference sequence). This CDR3 is built from 16 residues. Here the CDR3 reads CAWKGAGGSYRDTQYF. Here the CDR3 DNA reads TGTGCCTGGAAGGGGGCGGGGGGAAGTTATAGAGATACGCAGTATTTT.

The CDR3 nucleotides read TGTGCCAGCAGCCAGGGACAGGGGGAAAGGCCCCAGCATTTT. Its translation: CASSQGQGERPQHF. V and J are TRBV3-1 (or the pseudogene TRBV3-2) and TRBJ1-5; the match to TRBD1 covers 11 bases. Per the germline V gene, CDR1 is LGHDT and CDR2 is YNNKEL (reference sequence). The trim removed 3 bases at V and 9 bases at J, leaving 4 bases unmatched. There are 14 residues in the CDR3.

This clone is a singleton in its sample. The genes are TRBV5-1 and TRBJ1-1; the match to TRBD1 covers 9 bases. The CDR3 consists of 14 residues. CDR1 and CDR2 (germline): SGHRS, YFSETQ. V lost 4 bases and J lost 5; bases outside the gene matches: 6. The CDR3: CASSPDRGKTEAFF. CDR3 in DNA: TGCGCCAGCAGCCCAGACAGGGGGAAGACTGAAGCTTTCTTT.

This chain connects TRBV6-5 to TRBJ2-1, with TRBD2 matching 10 bases. Germline CDR1 and CDR2: MNHEY and SVGAGI. CDR3 length: 14 residues. Trimming took 6 bases from V and 8 from J; bases not matched to a gene: 7. CDR3 amino acids: CASSRSGGAYEQFF. CDR3 sequence (DNA): TGTGCCAGCAGCCGAAGCGGGGGGGCCTATGAGCAGTTCTTC.

CDR3 sequence (DNA): TGTGCCAGTACCTCCAGGGGAAGTGGCTACACCTTC. It is translated as CASTSRGSGYTF. The genes are TRBV19 and TRBJ1-2; tentatively, D is TRBD1 (6 bases). The CDR3 is 12 residues long. Trimming cost V 7 bases and J 7 bases, with 13 bases left between them. Germline CDR1 is LNHDA and CDR2 is SQIVND (reference sequence).

The J gene is TRBJ2-7, the V gene TRBV15; 7 bases agree with TRBD1. From germline, CDR1 is LNHNV and CDR2 YYDKDF (reference sequence). The J segment lost 3 bases and the V segment lost 4 bases, leaving 12 bases of the junction unmatched. The CDR3 runs to 16 residues. CDR3 bases: TGTGCCACCAGCATCCGAGAGACAGGGTGGGTCTACGAGCAGTACTTC. Its translation: CATSIRETGWVYEQYF.